This T cell receptor beta chain was retrieved from a study of technical replicates of blood from several donors. Generated by immunoSEQ multiplex PCR, the TCRdb table keeps only in-frame clones and is missing some. The sample consists of more than 65,000 clones, roughly 89% of them appearing once. The length of the CDR3 is 13 residues. Trimming stripped 0 bases from V and 6 bases from J, with 6 bases between. Looked up from germline, CDR1 is SGHTS and CDR2 is YDEGEE. The sequence was obtained from a human donor in good health. Some clones in this sample may be carry-over from other donors' samples. The V gene is TRBV5-8, the J gene TRBJ1-4, with a weak D call TRBD1 (5 bases). The sequenced material came from T cells isolated from PBMCs. CDR3 protein: CASSLGTYEKLFF. DNA of the CDR3: TGTGCCAGCAGCTTGGGGACATATGAAAAACTGTTTTTT.